This T cell receptor (beta chain) derives from a study of immune characterization of retroperitoneal liposarcoma. TCRdb recomputed calls from the PCR reads with MiXCR, one row per CDR3 protein. Of over 10,000 distinct CDR3 sequences in the sample, 45% to 50% were seen once. This clonotype was observed many times. V lost 7 bases, J lost 5 bases, and 17 bases lay in between. Germline loops: CDR1 MNHEY, CDR2 SMNVEV (reference sequence). The CDR3 has 14 amino acids. The rearrangement joins TRBV27 to TRBJ2-5; no clear D gene. Sequenced sample: tumor tissue. The source is a female donor with retroperitoneal liposarcoma. The CDR3 sequence is CASTASKFEETQYF. The CDR3 region has the DNA TGTGCCAGCACCGCCTCGAAGTTTGAGGAGACCCAGTACTTC.